This T cell receptor beta chain originates from a study of blood T cell repertoires in COVID-19. Study-level background: T cells, B-cell-depleted T cells, or PBMCs supplied cDNA or gDNA.

The CDR3 has 13 amino acids. Germline-derived CDR1 and CDR2 are SQVTM and ANQGSEA. Trimming stripped 2 bases from V and 2 bases from J, with 9 bases between. Original methodology: Cell counts per sample came from amplifying reference gene primers. This table comes from immunoSEQ multiplex PCR, and its TCRdb copy is limited to in-frame clones, with some not included. That table gives V, J and clone size, and the DNA gave D and trimming. The sample lists 150,000 to 200,000 clones, 90% occurring once. This sequence joins TRBV29-1 and TRBJ2-5; a possible D gene is TRBD2 (6 bases). The sequence was collected from a man over 45 with acute or convalescent COVID-19. Sequenced: peripheral blood. The CDR3 is CSVELDYQETQYF. CDR3 nucleotide sequence: TGCAGCGTTGAATTGGACTATCAAGAGACCCAGTACTTC.